Shown below are 30 T cell receptor beta chains from a single sample sequenced in a study of blood T cell repertoires in COVID-19. The assay was immunoSEQ multiplex PCR, and TCRdb's table has in-frame clones only and misses some. Here the sample spans around 260,000 clones, around 86% being singletons. Sequencing was performed on peripheral blood. The source of these receptors is a woman aged 40 to 55 who had recovered from COVID-19.

The gene calls are TRBV10-3 and TRBJ1-1, with 7 nucleotides matching TRBD1. V gave up 6 bases and J gave up 2 bases; unmatched junction bases: 9. From germline, CDR1 is ENHRY and CDR2 SYGVKD. CDR3 length equals 15 residues. The CDR3 here is CAISPGQDKNTEAFF. For the CDR3, the DNA is TGTGCCATCAGCCCCGGACAGGATAAAAACACTGAAGCTTTCTTT.

The chain links TRBV5-1 to TRBJ1-1; TRBD1 might be the D (6 bases). Germline V gene lookup returns CDR1 SGHRS and CDR2 YFSETQ. The CDR3 spans 15 residues. The V and J ends lost 4 bases and 4 bases respectively, with 17 bases between them. CDR3 coding DNA: TGCGCCAGCAGCGGACCGACTGGGGGCATCACTGAAGCTTTCTTT. This encodes CASSGPTGGITEAFF.

In its sample, this clone was seen once. The chain employs TRBV27 and TRBJ1-1; a possible D gene is TRBD1 (6 bases). V shed 5 bases and J shed 3 bases, with 16 bases lying between them. Germline CDR1 reads MNHEY; CDR2 reads SMNVEV (reference sequence). This CDR3 is 15 amino acids long. CDR3 protein: CASSETGKGHTEAFF. CDR3 in DNA: TGTGCCAGCAGTGAAACAGGGAAAGGTCACACTGAAGCTTTCTTT.

The chain is built from TRBV2 and TRBJ2-2; 9 bases fit TRBD1. Germline-derived CDR1 and CDR2 are SNHLY and FYNNEI. The CDR3 is made up of 14 amino acids. With 6 bases clipped from V and 5 bases from J, the junction kept 4 bases outside the gene matches. The CDR3 DNA reads TGTGCCAGCAGGACCGGGACAGGGACCGGGGAGCTGTTTTTT. This encodes CASRTGTGTGELFF.

The V and J genes are TRBV29-1 and TRBJ1-4; D remains unclear. Trimming removed 5 bases from V and 0 bases from J, with 7 bases in between. This CDR3 region has 13 residues. Germline lookup yields CDR1 SQVTM and CDR2 ANQGSEA. CDR3 protein: CSVTVSTNEKLFF. The CDR3 nucleotides read TGCAGCGTTACGGTGTCAACTAATGAAAAACTGTTTTTT.

This clone was observed a few times. V is TRBV5-1 and J is TRBJ1-6; possible D gene TRBD1, 5 bases. The germline V gene has CDR1 SGHRS and CDR2 YFSETQ. The CDR3 spans 16 residues. V shed 4 bases and J shed 0 bases, with 11 bases lying between them. CDR3 bases: TGCGCCAGCAGCCTACGACAGAGCTCCTATAATTCACCCCTCCACTTT. Encoded protein: CASSLRQSSYNSPLHF.

This clone was observed once. This chain joins TRBV20-1 and TRBJ1-2; D not resolved. The CDR3 contains 11 residues. Germline-derived CDR1 and CDR2 are DFQATT and SNEGSKA (reference sequence). The V and J ends lost 3 bases and 8 bases respectively, with 10 bases between them. The CDR3 is CSASLRSGYTF. CDR3 DNA: TGCAGTGCTAGTTTGAGGTCCGGCTACACCTTC.

Here the CDR3 DNA reads TGTGCCACCAGCAGAGATGAGTATACTGAAGCTTTCTTT. This encodes CATSRDEYTEAFF. This chain uses TRBV15 with TRBJ1-1; D is ambiguous. CDR1 and CDR2 from the germline V gene are LNHNV and YYDKDF (reference sequence). The length of the CDR3 is 13 residues. Trimming left V 0 bases short and J 5 bases short, with 7 bases between.

The chain carries TRBV11-3 and TRBJ2-3, with 7 bases aligning to TRBD1. The CDR3 totals 15 residues. The V and J ends lost 3 bases and 0 bases, in that order; junction bases with no gene match: 3. Germline V gene data show CDR1 as SGHNT and CDR2 as YENEEA. CDR3 in amino acids: CASSFDRASTDTQYF. CDR3 DNA sequence: TGTGCCAGCAGCTTTGACAGGGCTAGCACAGATACGCAGTATTTT.

This clone came up a few times. The chain joins TRBV14 to TRBJ1-6; 9 bases align to TRBD1. CDR3 length: 13 residues. The trim removed 8 bases at V and 9 bases at J, leaving 5 bases unmatched. The germline V gene encodes CDR1 SGHDN and CDR2 FVKESK. CDR3 protein: CASGQGFGSPLHF. As DNA, the CDR3 is TGTGCCAGCGGACAGGGGTTCGGTTCACCCCTCCACTTT.

The count of this clone is one. The chain links TRBV27 to TRBJ1-1; 7 bases map to TRBD1. CDR3 length: 13 residues. The V gene's germline CDR1 is MNHEY and CDR2 SMNVEV (reference sequence). The V gene end was trimmed by 5 bases and the J gene end by 4 bases; junction bases not matched to a gene: 4. Here the CDR3 DNA reads TGTGCCAGCAGTAGACAGGGAATCACTGAAGCTTTCTTT. Translating it yields CASSRQGITEAFF.

The rearrangement uses TRBV25-1 and TRBJ1-6; TRBD1 matches at 12 bases. The J segment lost 14 bases and the V segment lost 3 bases, leaving 5 bases of the junction unmatched. CDR3 length: 14 residues. Germline CDR1 reads MGHDK; CDR2 reads SYGVNS. CDR3 residues: CASSDGTGGAALHF. The CDR3 DNA sequence: TGTGCCAGCAGTGACGGGACAGGGGGCGCGGCCCTCCACTTT.

With regard to this clone: Other DNA sequences in the sample encode the same CDR3. The genes are TRBV3-1 (or the pseudogene TRBV3-2) and TRBJ2-2; maybe TRBD2 (5 bases). The CDR3 length is 14 residues. V was cut by 0 bases and J by 6 bases, with 8 bases left in between. Germline-derived CDR1 and CDR2 are LGHDT and YNNKEL (reference sequence). This CDR3 reads CASSQDLRAGELFF. Here the CDR3 DNA reads TGTGCCAGCAGCCAAGATCTGAGGGCCGGGGAGCTGTTTTTT.

This chain joins TRBV18 and TRBJ1-6; 7 positions match TRBD1. The V segment lost 2 bases and the J segment 6 bases; nucleotides outside the gene matches: 4. CDR1 KGHSH and CDR2 LQKENI come from the germline V gene. The CDR3 length is 15 residues. CDR3 region: CASSPIRDSNSPLHF. In DNA form, the CDR3 reads TGTGCCAGCTCACCAATTCGGGACAGTAATTCACCCCTCCACTTT.

V gene TRBV7-2 combines with J gene TRBJ1-2; D not resolved. Germline loops: CDR1 SGHTA, CDR2 FQGNSA. This CDR3 contains 14 residues. Trimming cost V 3 bases and J 7 bases, with 15 bases left between them. In DNA, the CDR3 is TGTGCCAGCAGCTTTCGGGGAGGGATGAGTGGCTACACCTTC. This codes for CASSFRGGMSGYTF.

The V and J genes are TRBV6-5 and TRBJ1-2; TRBD1 matches 9 bases. CDR3 length equals 14 residues. V gave up 5 bases and J gave up 4 bases; unmatched junction bases: 5. CDR1 and CDR2 from the germline V gene are MNHEY and SVGAGI. CDR3 nucleotides: TGTGCCAGCAGTATACAGGGGGCCGCCTATGGCTACACCTTC. This gives the protein CASSIQGAAYGYTF.

The gene calls are TRBV4-1 and TRBJ1-4; D is unresolved. Trimming pared 4 bases from V and 6 bases from J, leaving 15 bases between. CDR1 is MGHRA, CDR2 YSYEKL, per germline. The CDR3 extends over 15 amino acids. This chain's CDR3 is CASSPSRRADEKLFF. The CDR3 nucleotides are TGCGCCAGCAGCCCCTCAAGGCGCGCGGATGAAAAACTGTTTTTT.

The gene calls are TRBV7-9 and TRBJ2-1, with TRBD2 matching over 8 bases. V shed 5 bases, J shed 6 bases, and the junction held 6 bases outside the gene matches. The CDR3 has 14 amino acids. Germline V gene data show CDR1 as SEHNR and CDR2 as FQNEAQ (reference sequence). As DNA, the CDR3 is TGTGCCAGCAGCCCCAGCGGGGGATCCAATGAGCAGTTCTTC. It yields the protein CASSPSGGSNEQFF.

The V gene is TRBV7-9, the J gene TRBJ2-7; 9 bases line up with TRBD2. Germline V CDR1 and CDR2: SEHNR, FQNEAQ (reference sequence). Trimming cost V 5 bases and J 6 bases; bases outside gene matches: 11. The CDR3 extends over 15 amino acids. The CDR3 region is CASSVAGTSPLEQYF. For the CDR3, the DNA is TGTGCCAGCAGCGTTGCGGGGACTAGCCCCCTCGAGCAGTACTTC.

This sequence joins TRBV27 and TRBJ1-4; TRBD1 matches 7 bases. The V gene end was trimmed by 6 bases and the J gene end by 4 bases; junction bases not matched to a gene: 5. CDR3 size: 14 residues. Germline V lookup: CDR1 MNHEY, CDR2 SMNVEV (reference sequence). CDR3 DNA sequence: TGTGCCAGCAGAAAGGACAGGCGTAATGAAAAACTGTTTTTT. Amino acids: CASRKDRRNEKLFF.

The chain recombines TRBV2 with TRBJ2-4; D possibly corresponds to TRBD2 (7 bases). CDR3 length: 14 residues. Germline V gene lookup returns CDR1 SNHLY and CDR2 FYNNEI. V lost 5 bases and J lost 7, with 15 bases in between. The CDR3 sequence: CASSSEGGENIQYF. The CDR3 bases are TGTGCCAGCAGTTCCGAAGGGGGGGAGAACATTCAGTACTTC.

The chain has TRBV7-8 and TRBJ1-1; unclear D gene. From germline, CDR1 is SGHVS and CDR2 FQNEAQ. V was trimmed by 3 bases and J by 4 bases, leaving 9 bases between them. The CDR3 length is 13 residues. DNA for the CDR3: TGTGCCAGCAGCTTCCTCGCCGGCACTGAAGCTTTCTTT. Amino acids: CASSFLAGTEAFF.

V is TRBV5-4 and J is TRBJ2-5; 9 bases are shared with TRBD2. Germline V gene lookup returns CDR1 SGHNT and CDR2 YYREEE (reference sequence). CDR3 length: 14 residues. With V trimmed by 4 bases and J by 4 bases, 5 bases remained unmatched. This CDR3 reads CASSRGLAGETQYF. CDR3 coding DNA: TGTGCCAGCAGCAGGGGACTAGCTGGAGAGACCCAGTACTTC.

The chain employs TRBV6-5 and TRBJ2-1, with D maybe TRBD1 (6 bases). The ends were cut back, 7 bases at V and 2 bases at J, with 12 bases in the middle. CDR1 and CDR2 (germline): MNHEY, SVGAGI. The CDR3 runs to 14 residues. The CDR3 DNA sequence: TGTGCCAGCATCACAGGGTTAACCTACAATGAGCAGTTCTTC. It translates to CASITGLTYNEQFF.

The rearrangement joins TRBV3-1 (or the pseudogene TRBV3-2) to TRBJ2-7, with a tentative D call TRBD2 (5 bases). This CDR3 is built from 17 residues. Germline-derived CDR1 and CDR2 are LGHDT and YNNKEL (reference sequence). The V and J ends lost 4 bases and 0 bases respectively, with 19 bases between them. The CDR3 nucleotides are TGTGCCAGCAGCCGATTTAGATATGGTAGCGACTCCTACGAGCAGTACTTC. Its translation: CASSRFRYGSDSYEQYF.

The CDR3 region has the DNA TGTGCCAGCAGCTTGGGGATTGTTCGGCAGGCCTCGGGAGAAGCTTTCTTT. It encodes CASSLGIVRQASGEAFF. The chain uses TRBV5-6 and TRBJ1-1; D gene unclear. The CDR3 is 17 residues long. V lost 0 bases to trimming and J lost 8 bases, with 23 bases between them. The germline gives CDR1 SGHDT, CDR2 YYEEEE.

The chain is built from TRBV24-1 and TRBJ2-2; D not certain. The V and J ends lost 1 base and 5 bases respectively, with 4 bases between them. The CDR3 contains 13 residues. The germline V gene has CDR1 KGHDR and CDR2 SFDVKD. The CDR3 DNA is TGTGCCACCAGTGATTTCCATACCGGGGAGCTGTTTTTT. Translated, it gives CATSDFHTGELFF.

This clone showed up just once. The chain joins TRBV9 to TRBJ2-3, with D tentatively TRBD1 (5 bases). The CDR3 totals 14 residues. Germline V gives CDR1 SGDLS, CDR2 YYNGEE. Trimming left V 4 bases short and J 4 bases short, with 13 bases between. The CDR3 loop is CASSSSGAADTQYF. CDR3 DNA: TGTGCCAGCAGCTCAAGTGGGGCGGCAGATACGCAGTATTTT.

The V call is TRBV12-3 or TRBV12-4, the J call TRBJ2-2; D unresolved. V lost 2 bases, J lost 3 bases, and 4 bases lay in between. The CDR3 covers 13 residues. The CDR3 sequence is CASSLRDTGELFF. The CDR3 DNA reads TGTGCCAGCAGTTTACGGGACACCGGGGAGCTGTTTTTT.

This chain connects TRBV6-5 to TRBJ2-7; 11 bases align to TRBD2. V shed 5 bases, J shed 4 bases, and the junction held 4 bases outside the gene matches. This CDR3 spans 14 amino acids. Germline V gene sequence: CDR1 MNHEY, CDR2 SVGAGI. The CDR3 protein is CASSRSGGAYEQYF. DNA of the CDR3: TGTGCCAGCAGTCGTAGCGGGGGGGCGTACGAGCAGTACTTC.